A single sample is the source of the 4 T cell receptor beta chains below, sequenced in a study of blood T cell repertoires in COVID-19 (dated by TCRdb to between 2020 and 2021). The protocol used for the library was the immunoSEQ multiplex PCR assay. This is the immuneACCESS table as TCRdb keeps it, with only in-frame sequences that have V and J called. A part of the clones is gone; compared with another copy, unresolved V genes explain less than half, and the rest is unexplained. A total of 15,000 to 20,000 clones appear in this sample, 80% to 85% of them only once. The top ten clones comprise about 8.1% of the sample. The specimen was peripheral blood. These TCRs come from a man aged 55 to 70 with acute or convalescent COVID-19.

This chain connects TRBV11-2 to TRBJ1-1, with TRBD1 as a possible D gene (5 bases). Trimming stripped 5 bases from V and 0 bases from J, with 10 bases between. This CDR3 contains 14 residues. Per the germline V gene, CDR1 is SGHAT and CDR2 is FQNNGV. Here the CDR3 reads CASSPTDMNTEAFF. CDR3 bases: TGTGCCAGCAGCCCGACAGACATGAACACTGAAGCTTTCTTT.

V gene TRBV5-4 combines with J gene TRBJ1-5; 7 positions agree with TRBD1. V shed 0 bases and J 0 bases; nucleotides not matched to a gene: 0. The CDR3 length is 15 residues. The V gene's germline CDR1 is SGHNT and CDR2 YYREEE (reference sequence). Here the CDR3 reads CASSLDRGSNQPQHF. The CDR3 bases are TGTGCCAGCAGCTTGGACAGGGGTAGCAATCAGCCCCAGCATTTT.

This chain links TRBV21-1 with TRBJ2-2; TRBD2 is the table's D call, not checked against the DNA. TRBV21-1 is tagged as a pseudogene. The CDR3 spans 14 residues. For the CDR3, the DNA is TGTGCCAGCAGCTTCTCTTTGAACACCGGGGAGCTGTTTTTT. This translates into CASSFSLNTGELFF.

This CDR3 reads CASSLDYSYEQYF. CDR3 in DNA: TGTGCCAGCAGCTTGGACTACTCCTACGAGCAGTACTTC. The chain has TRBV5-6 and TRBJ2-7; D is uncertain. Germline V gene data show CDR1 as SGHDT and CDR2 as YYEEEE. The V end lost 0 bases, the J end lost 0 bases, and 4 bases lay between the germline ends. The CDR3 length is 13 residues.